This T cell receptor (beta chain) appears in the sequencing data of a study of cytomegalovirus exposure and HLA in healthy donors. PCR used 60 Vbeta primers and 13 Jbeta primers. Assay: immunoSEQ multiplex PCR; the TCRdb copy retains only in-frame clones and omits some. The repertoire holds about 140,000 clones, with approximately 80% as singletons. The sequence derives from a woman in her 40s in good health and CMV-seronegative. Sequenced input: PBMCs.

The CDR3 spells CASSFAGVDYNEQFF. CDR3 sequence (DNA): TGTGCCAGCAGTTTCGCGGGAGTCGACTACAATGAGCAGTTCTTC. The chain is built from TRBV27 and TRBJ2-1; 7 nucleotides match TRBD2. This CDR3 has 15 residues. V dropped 3 bases and J dropped 3; count of bases not matched to a gene: 5. Germline V lookup: CDR1 MNHEY, CDR2 SMNVEV (reference sequence).